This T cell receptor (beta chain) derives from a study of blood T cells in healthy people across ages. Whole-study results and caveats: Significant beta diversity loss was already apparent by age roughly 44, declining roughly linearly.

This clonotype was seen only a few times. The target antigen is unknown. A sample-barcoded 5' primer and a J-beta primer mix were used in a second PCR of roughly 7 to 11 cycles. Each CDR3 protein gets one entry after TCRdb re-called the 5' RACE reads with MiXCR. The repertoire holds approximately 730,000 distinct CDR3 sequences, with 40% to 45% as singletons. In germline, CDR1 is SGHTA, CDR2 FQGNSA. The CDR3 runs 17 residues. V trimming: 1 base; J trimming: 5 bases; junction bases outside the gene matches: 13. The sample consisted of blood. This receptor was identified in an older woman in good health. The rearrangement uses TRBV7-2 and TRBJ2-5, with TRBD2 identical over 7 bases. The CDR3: CASSLGFGGGVGETQYF. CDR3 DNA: TGTGCCAGCAGCTTAGGCTTCGGGGGAGGGGTCGGCGAGACCCAGTACTTC.